The 8 T cell receptor beta chains reported below all come from one sample, sequenced in a study of technical replicates of blood from a few donors. Assay used: immunoSEQ multiplex PCR; TCRdb lists only in-frame clones, some missing. The sample includes tens of thousands of clones, 80% to 95% of them seen just once. Sequences were obtained from T cells isolated from PBMCs. The receptors were gathered from a human donor in good health.

The chain has TRBV5-1 and TRBJ1-1; tentative D call: TRBD1 (6 bases). Per the germline V gene, CDR1 is SGHRS and CDR2 is YFSETQ. The CDR3 has 15 amino acids. V shed 0 bases and J shed 7 bases, with 16 bases lying between them. In nucleotides, the CDR3 is TGCGCCAGCAGCTTGGCCCAGGGGAGGGCGAGTGAAGCTTTCTTT. It is translated as CASSLAQGRASEAFF. The full variable domain, with the rest looked up from reference TRBV5-1 and TRBJ1-1, is KAGVTQTPRYLIKTRGQQVTLSCSPISGHRSVSWYQQTPGQGLQFLFEYFSETQRNKGNFPGRFSGRQFSNSRSEMNVSTLELGDSALYLCASSLAQGRASEAFFGQGTRLTVV.

The chain employs TRBV30 and TRBJ2-2; possible D gene TRBD2, 6 bases. Germline CDR1 GTSNPN, CDR2 SVGIG (reference sequence). CDR3 length: 15 amino acids. V gave up 4 bases and J gave up 4 bases, with 16 bases separating them. This CDR3 is CAWTHSSGLTGELFF. CDR3 in DNA: TGTGCCTGGACCCACTCAAGCGGGCTCACCGGGGAGCTGTTTTTT.

Remarks on this clone: An end of the junction differs from the germline gene, which may be a read error. The chain recombines TRBV6-5 with TRBJ2-3, with 7 bases identical to TRBD1. From germline, CDR1 is MNHEY and CDR2 SVGAGI. CDR3 length: 13 residues. The CDR3 loop is CASSPIRDSPQDF. CDR3 nucleotides: TGTGCCAGCAGTCCAATCCGGGACAGCCCCCAGGATTTT.

This clone was observed a single time. The chain uses TRBV5-1 and TRBJ2-5; no reliable D call. Trimming shortened V by 5 bases and J by 1 base, and 12 bases separated the two germline ends. The CDR3 totals 14 residues. Germline CDR1 and CDR2: SGHRS and YFSETQ. The CDR3 spells CASRPYSFQETQYF. CDR3 bases: TGCGCCAGCAGACCCTATAGTTTCCAAGAGACCCAGTACTTC.

The rearrangement joins TRBV2 to TRBJ1-1; 7 nucleotides line up with TRBD1. Germline CDR1 SNHLY, CDR2 FYNNEI. V trimming: 6 bases; J trimming: 6 bases; junction bases outside the gene matches: 4. This CDR3 is built from 12 residues. The CDR3: CASRGDRAEAFF. In DNA form, the CDR3 reads TGTGCCAGCAGGGGAGACAGGGCTGAAGCTTTCTTT. Combining the CDR3 with reference TRBV2 and TRBJ1-1 gives the whole variable domain EPEVTQTPSHQVTQMGQEVILRCVPISNHLYFYWYRQILGQKVEFLVSFYNNEISEKSEIFDDQFSVERPDGSNFTLKIRSTKLEDSAMYFCASRGDRAEAFFGQGTRLTVV.

This clone has a single count. The chain couples TRBV15 to TRBJ1-1; D is possibly TRBD1 (6 bases). V lost 6 bases, J lost 4 bases, and 12 bases lay in between. The CDR3 runs to 13 residues. Germline V gene sequence: CDR1 LNHNV, CDR2 YYDKDF (reference sequence). The CDR3 DNA is TGTGCCACCAGGCAGGGGCTGGTCACTGAAGCTTTCTTT. It encodes CATRQGLVTEAFF. The variable domain in full, completed from reference TRBV15 and TRBJ1-1, reads DAMVIQNPRYQVTQFGKPVTLSCSQTLNHNVMYWYQQKSSQAPKLLFHYYDKDFNNEADTPDNFQSRRPNTSFCFLDIRSPGLGDTAMYLCATRQGLVTEAFFGQGTRLTVV.

The DNA for the CDR3 is TGCGCCAGCAGCTTTAGGGGCAAGACCCAGTACTTC. Amino acids: CASSFRGKTQYF. The chain is built from TRBV5-1 and TRBJ2-5; possible D gene TRBD1, 5 bases. The germline V and J ends were trimmed by 2 bases and 6 bases, with 8 bases remaining between them. This CDR3 is built from 12 residues. Looked up from germline, CDR1 is SGHRS and CDR2 is YFSETQ.

This chain joins TRBV7-2 and TRBJ2-6, with D perhaps matching TRBD1 (6 bases). Trimming cost V 4 bases and J 0 bases, with 19 bases left between them. The CDR3 is 19 amino acids. Germline assignment: CDR1 SGHTA and CDR2 FQGNSA. The CDR3 sequence is CASSSDYGGLSSGANVLTF. As DNA, the CDR3 is TGTGCCAGCAGCTCCGATTATGGGGGCTTAAGCTCTGGGGCCAACGTCCTGACTTTC. Using reference TRBV7-2 and TRBJ2-6 for the parts outside the CDR3, the full variable domain is GAGVSQSPSNKVTEKGKDVELRCDPISGHTALYWYRQSLGQGLEFLIYFQGNSAPDKSGLPSDRFSAERTGGSVSTLTIQRTQQEDSAVYLCASSSDYGGLSSGANVLTFGAGSRLTVL.